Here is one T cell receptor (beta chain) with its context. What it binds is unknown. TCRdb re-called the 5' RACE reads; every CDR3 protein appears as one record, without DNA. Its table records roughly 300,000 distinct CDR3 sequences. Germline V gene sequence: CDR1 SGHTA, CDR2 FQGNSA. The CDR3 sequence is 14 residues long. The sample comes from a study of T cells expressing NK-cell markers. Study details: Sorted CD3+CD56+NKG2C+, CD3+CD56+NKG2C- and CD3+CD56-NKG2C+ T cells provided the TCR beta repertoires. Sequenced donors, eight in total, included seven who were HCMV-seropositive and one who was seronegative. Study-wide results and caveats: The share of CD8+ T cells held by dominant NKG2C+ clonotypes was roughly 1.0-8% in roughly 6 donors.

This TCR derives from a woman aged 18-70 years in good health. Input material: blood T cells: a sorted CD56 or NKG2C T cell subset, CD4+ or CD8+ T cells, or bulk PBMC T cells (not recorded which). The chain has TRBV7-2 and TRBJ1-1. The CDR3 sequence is CASSLLADNTEAFF. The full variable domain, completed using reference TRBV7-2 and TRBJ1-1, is GAGVSQSPSNKVTEKGKDVELRCDPISGHTALYWYRQSLGQGLEFLIYFQGNSAPDKSGLPSDRFSAERTGGSVSTLTIQRTQQEDSAVYLCASSLLADNTEAFFGQGTRLTVV.